The entry below gives a single T cell receptor beta chain sequence along with its context. The data derive from a study of blood T cell repertoires in COVID-19. Measured with immunoSEQ multiplex PCR; TCRdb has only the in-frame clones, and not every one. The table has around 70,000 clones, about nine tenths seen once. After removal of 7 bases from V and 2 bases from J, the junction contained 8 bases not matched to a gene. CDR3 length equals 14 residues. CDR1 SGHRS and CDR2 YFSETQ come from the germline V gene. Sequences were obtained from peripheral blood. The V call is TRBV5-1, the J call TRBJ2-7; TRBD2 aligns across 8 bases. The TCR originated in a woman between 18 and 29 years old with acute or convalescent COVID-19. The CDR3 loop is CASSLLAGPYEQYF. The CDR3, as DNA: TGCGCCAGCTCTCTCCTAGCGGGCCCCTACGAGCAGTACTTC.